The 20 T cell receptor beta chains listed next were all sequenced from one sample in a study of CD8+ T cells in alopecia areata. Isolated RNA was reverse transcribed into cDNA used as the sequencing template. Here immunoSEQ multiplex PCR was the method, and the copy in TCRdb shows in-frame clones only, minus some. This sample has approximately 150,000 clones; about two thirds occur once, and the top ten carry 35% to 40%. The specimen sequenced was CD8+ T cells sorted from blood. Source of these receptors: a human donor in good health.

The J gene is TRBJ2-7, the V gene TRBV25-1; D is unresolved. This CDR3 comprises 13 residues. In germline, CDR1 is MGHDK, CDR2 SYGVNS. V was shortened by 3 bases and J by 4 bases, with 10 bases between the two germline ends. The CDR3 spells CASSDLSHYEQYF. The CDR3, as DNA: TGTGCCAGCAGTGACCTTAGCCATTACGAGCAGTACTTC.

Regarding this clone: Other nucleotide sequences from this sample produce the same CDR3. This chain links TRBV29-1 with TRBJ1-2, with TRBD1 as a possible D gene (5 bases). Germline CDR1 and CDR2: SQVTM and ANQGSEA. V was cut by 2 bases and J by 8 bases, with 12 bases left in between. The CDR3 loop spans 12 amino acids. This CDR3 is CSVESRAGGYTF. In DNA form, the CDR3 reads TGCAGCGTTGAATCCAGGGCTGGCGGCTACACCTTC.

The chain employs TRBV2 and TRBJ2-2; 11 bases are shared with TRBD2. Germline V gene data show CDR1 as SNHLY and CDR2 as FYNNEI. V dropped 6 bases and J dropped 5; count of bases not matched to a gene: 5. The CDR3 has 15 amino acids. CDR3 sequence reads: CASRRTSGYTGELFF. The CDR3 nucleotides are TGTGCCAGCAGACGGACTAGCGGGTATACCGGGGAGCTGTTTTTT.

The rearrangement joins TRBV7-9 to TRBJ2-4, with 10 bases fitting TRBD1. This CDR3 comprises 15 residues. Trimming removed 5 bases from V and 4 bases from J; junction bases left unmatched: 5. Germline V CDR1 and CDR2: SEHNR, FQNEAQ (reference sequence). The CDR3 sequence: CASSLPGQGKNIQYF. CDR3 nucleotides: TGTGCCAGCAGCCTACCGGGACAGGGGAAAAACATTCAGTACTTC. The variable domain in full, completed from reference TRBV7-9 and TRBJ2-4, reads DTGVSQNPRHKITKRGQNVTFRCDPISEHNRLYWYRQTLGQGPEFLTYFQNEAQLEKSRLLSDRFSAERPKGSFSTLEIQRTEQGDSAMYLCASSLPGQGKNIQYFGAGTRLSVL.

This clone was counted between two and nine times. This sequence joins TRBV14 and TRBJ2-5, with no clear D. V lost 3 bases and J 5 bases, leaving 13 bases between the germline ends. In germline, CDR1 is SGHDN, CDR2 FVKESK. The CDR3 runs 14 residues. The CDR3 here is CASSHRPTTETQYF. Here the CDR3 DNA reads TGTGCCAGCAGCCACCGGCCCACTACGGAGACCCAGTACTTC.

This chain connects TRBV5-6 to TRBJ1-5, with D perhaps TRBD1 (5 bases). CDR1 SGHDT and CDR2 YYEEEE come from the germline V gene. V lost 1 base and J lost 4, with 12 bases in between. The CDR3 is 15 amino acids. The CDR3 protein is CASSLYFGGNQPQHF. In DNA, the CDR3 is TGTGCCAGCAGCTTGTATTTTGGGGGAAATCAGCCCCAGCATTTT.

In this sample, this clone turned up a few times. The chain links TRBV27 to TRBJ1-2; 8 positions match TRBD1. Germline assignment: CDR1 MNHEY and CDR2 SMNVEV (reference sequence). The CDR3 consists of 15 residues. V lost 0 bases and J lost 4; bases outside the gene matches: 4. The CDR3 coding sequence is TGTGCCAGCAGTTTATCGCAGGGGGCAGGCTATGGCTACACCTTC. Amino acids: CASSLSQGAGYGYTF.

The chain employs TRBV7-8 and TRBJ2-4; D is unresolved. With 2 bases removed from V and 8 bases from J, the gap between germline ends came to 16 bases. In germline, CDR1 is SGHVS, CDR2 FQNEAQ. The CDR3 is 15 amino acids. This CDR3 is CASSLSAPGLDIQYF. As DNA, the CDR3 is TGTGCCAGCAGCTTATCGGCCCCCGGGTTAGACATTCAGTACTTC.

This rearrangement joins TRBV5-1 to TRBJ2-7; weak D call: TRBD2 (5 bases). The germline gives CDR1 SGHRS, CDR2 YFSETQ. With 3 bases removed from V and 0 bases from J, the gap between germline ends came to 10 bases. The CDR3 sequence is 14 residues long. CDR3 loop: CASSWRADSYEQYF. In DNA, the CDR3 is TGCGCCAGCAGCTGGCGGGCCGACTCCTACGAGCAGTACTTC.

This rearrangement joins TRBV6-5 to TRBJ2-1; TRBD2 is a possible D gene (6 bases). Trimming removed 2 bases at V and 1 base at J, with 12 bases between. Germline CDR1 and CDR2: MNHEY and SVGAGI. The CDR3 totals 16 residues. Written as DNA, the CDR3 is TGTGCCAGCAGTTACGGTAGCGGCGGGTCCTACAATGAGCAGTTCTTC. Encoded protein: CASSYGSGGSYNEQFF.

CDR3 protein: CASSKSLEGYEQYF. CDR3 sequence (DNA): TGTGCCAGCAGCAAATCTTTGGAGGGTTACGAGCAGTACTTC. The V gene is TRBV21-1, the J gene TRBJ2-7; TRBD2 reflects the table's D call only, with no check against the DNA. TRBV21-1 is a listed pseudogene. CDR3 length: 14 residues.

The chain couples TRBV5-1 to TRBJ2-1; perhaps TRBD2 as D (5 bases). Trimming cost V 4 bases and J 0 bases, with 14 bases left between them. The CDR3 contains 16 residues. CDR1 and CDR2 (germline): SGHRS, YFSETQ. The CDR3 DNA reads as TGCGCCAGCAGCGCGAGGACTCAAAGCTCCTACAATGAGCAGTTCTTC. Translated, it gives CASSARTQSSYNEQFF.

With regard to this clone: The germline gene is not matched at one end of the junction; a read error may be the cause. V gene TRBV29-1 combines with J gene TRBJ2-7; 7 bases align to TRBD1. This CDR3 region has 13 residues. The germline V gene encodes CDR1 SQVTM and CDR2 ANQGSEA. The CDR3 region is CGVDGTDKYEQYF. The CDR3 DNA sequence: TGCGGCGTTGACGGGACAGACAAGTACGAGCAGTACTTC.

CDR3 DNA: TGTGCCAGCAGCTCTCGGGACGGCTCCTACGAGCAGTACTTC. Its translation is CASSSRDGSYEQYF. This rearrangement joins TRBV5-4 to TRBJ2-7; either TRBD1 or TRBD2 may fit D (5 bases each). CDR3 size: 14 residues. V lost 3 bases and J lost 0, with 10 bases in between. Germline V gives CDR1 SGHNT, CDR2 YYREEE (reference sequence).

This clone came up a few times. CDR3: CASSESGTPLTGELFF. In DNA, the CDR3 is TGCGCCAGCAGTGAGTCGGGGACACCACTCACCGGGGAGCTGTTTTTT. The J gene is TRBJ2-2, the V gene TRBV10-2, with D maybe TRBD1 (6 bases). V was trimmed by 0 bases and J by 4 bases, leaving 12 bases between them. The CDR3 loop spans 16 amino acids. Germline CDR1 is WSHSY and CDR2 is SAAADI.

J is TRBJ2-1 and V is TRBV2, with 10 positions matching TRBD2. The CDR3 spans 16 residues. J gave up 9 bases and V 4 bases, and 12 bases lay outside the gene matches. Germline V gene data show CDR1 as SNHLY and CDR2 as FYNNEI. For the CDR3, the DNA is TGTGCCAGCAGTGTTTCGCTAGCGGGAGACCTTATTGAGCAGTTCTTC. Amino acid sequence: CASSVSLAGDLIEQFF.

This clone was seen once. The chain recombines TRBV7-9 with TRBJ1-1; weak D call: TRBD1 (6 bases). CDR3 length: 16 residues. Germline-derived CDR1 and CDR2 are SEHNR and FQNEAQ (reference sequence). V gave up 1 base and J gave up 7 bases, with 19 bases separating them. The CDR3 protein is CASSLGPRGRVDEAFF. CDR3 bases: TGTGCCAGCAGCTTAGGTCCCAGGGGCAGGGTTGATGAAGCTTTCTTT.

The chain links TRBV28 to TRBJ2-1, with D tentatively TRBD2 (6 bases). The CDR3 consists of 14 residues. From germline, CDR1 is MDHEN and CDR2 SYDVKM. Deletions cut 10 bases from V and 7 bases from J, with 20 bases between. For the CDR3, the DNA is TGTGCCACCCTCCTTACGGGGGTCGGAAATGAGCAGTTCTTC. Residues: CATLLTGVGNEQFF.

This rearrangement joins TRBV4-1 to TRBJ2-7; 10 bases are shared with TRBD1. The germline V gene encodes CDR1 MGHRA and CDR2 YSYEKL. CDR3 length: 16 residues. Trimming removed 1 base from V and 5 bases from J; junction bases left unmatched: 8. CDR3 sequence: CASSQGIGQGVHEQYF. CDR3 DNA: TGCGCCAGCAGCCAAGGAATTGGACAGGGGGTCCACGAGCAGTACTTC.

The chain uses TRBV27 and TRBJ1-2; D unclear. Deletions cut 5 bases from V and 4 bases from J, with 11 bases between. Germline V gene data show CDR1 as MNHEY and CDR2 as SMNVEV (reference sequence). The CDR3 has 13 amino acids. The CDR3 DNA reads as TGTGCCAGCAGTCCAGGACGGCTCTATGGCTACACCTTC. The encoded protein is CASSPGRLYGYTF.